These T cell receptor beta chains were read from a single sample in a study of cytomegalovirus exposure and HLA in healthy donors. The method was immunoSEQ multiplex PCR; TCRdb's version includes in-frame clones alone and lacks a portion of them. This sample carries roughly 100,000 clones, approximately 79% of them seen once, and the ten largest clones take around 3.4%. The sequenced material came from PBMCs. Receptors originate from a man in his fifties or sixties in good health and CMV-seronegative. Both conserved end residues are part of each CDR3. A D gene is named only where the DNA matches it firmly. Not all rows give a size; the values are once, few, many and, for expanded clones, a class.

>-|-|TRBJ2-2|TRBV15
CATSRGATATGELFF
TGTGCCACCAGCAGAGGGGCGACCGCCACCGGGGAGCTGTTTTTT
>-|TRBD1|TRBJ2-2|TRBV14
CASSHADRATGELFF
TGTGCCAGCAGCCACGCTGACAGGGCCACCGGGGAGCTGTTTTTT
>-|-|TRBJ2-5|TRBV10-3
CAISAGGRYQETQYF
TGTGCCATCAGTGCGGGGGGCCGGTACCAAGAGACCCAGTACTTC
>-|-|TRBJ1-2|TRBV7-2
CASSPGGAGDLNYGYTF
TGTGCCAGCAGCCCCGGGGGGGCAGGCGACCTGAACTATGGCTACACCTTC
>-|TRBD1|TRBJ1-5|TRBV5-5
CASSIQGYESNQPQHF
TGTGCCAGCAGCATACAGGGGTATGAGAGCAATCAGCCCCAGCATTTT
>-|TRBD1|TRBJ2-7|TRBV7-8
CASSTKTGPHEQYF
TGTGCCAGCAGCACCAAGACAGGGCCCCACGAGCAGTACTTC
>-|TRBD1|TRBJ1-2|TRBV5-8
CASSPTTGLGYTF
TGTGCCAGCAGCCCGACGACAGGGTTGGGCTACACCTTC
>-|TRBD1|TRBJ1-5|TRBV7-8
CASSHRTGRINQPQHF
TGTGCCAGCAGCCATAGGACAGGGCGGATCAATCAGCCCCAGCATTTT
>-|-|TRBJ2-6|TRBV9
CASSVVSDGANVLTF
TGTGCCAGCAGCGTAGTGAGCGATGGGGCCAACGTCCTGACTTTC
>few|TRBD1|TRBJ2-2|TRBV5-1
CASSLGTGAGNTGELFF
TGCGCCAGCAGCTTGGGGACAGGGGCCGGGAACACCGGGGAGCTGTTTTTT
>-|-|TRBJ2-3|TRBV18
CASSYRSTDTQYF
TGTGCCAGCTCATACAGGTCCACAGATACGCAGTATTTT
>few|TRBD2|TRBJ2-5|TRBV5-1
CASSSKRPSGETQYF
TGCGCCAGCAGCTCAAAGCGTCCTAGCGGGGAGACCCAGTACTTC
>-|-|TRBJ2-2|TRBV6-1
CASATHYYTGELFF
TGTGCCAGCGCTACCCATTACTACACCGGGGAGCTGTTTTTT
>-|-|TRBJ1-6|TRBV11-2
CASSFRDSYNSPLHF
TGTGCCAGCAGCTTCAGGGACTCCTATAATTCACCCCTCCACTTT
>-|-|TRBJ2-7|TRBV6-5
CASRIRVNRPYEQYF
TGTGCCAGCAGAATCAGGGTGAACCGTCCCTACGAGCAGTACTTC
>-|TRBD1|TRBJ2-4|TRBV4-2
CASSQDRTGVAKNIQYF
TGTGCCAGCAGCCAAGATAGGACAGGGGTTGCCAAAAACATTCAGTACTTT
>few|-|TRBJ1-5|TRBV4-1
CASSQVGAQGNQPQHF
TGCGCCAGCAGCCAAGTTGGTGCCCAGGGGAATCAGCCCCAGCATTTT
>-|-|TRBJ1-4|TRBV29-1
CSVSRVANEKLFF
TGCAGCGTGTCCCGAGTGGCTAATGAAAAACTGTTTTTT
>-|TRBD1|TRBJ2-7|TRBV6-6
CASRGQGSSYEQYF
TGTGCCAGCAGAGGACAGGGAAGCTCCTACGAGCAGTACTTC
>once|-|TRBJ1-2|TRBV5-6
CASSSGQLRYNYGYTF
TGTGCCAGCAGCTCTGGACAGTTACGTTATAACTATGGCTACACCTTC
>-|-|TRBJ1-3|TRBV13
CASSKLSSGNTIYF
TGTGCCAGCAGCAAGCTGTCCTCTGGAAACACCATATATTTT
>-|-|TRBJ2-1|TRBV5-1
CASSPDSSEQFF
TGCGCCAGCAGCCCGGACTCTTCTGAGCAGTTCTTC
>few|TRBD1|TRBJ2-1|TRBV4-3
CASSHLTGSRYNEQFF
TGCGCCAGCAGCCACTTGACAGGGAGCCGTTACAATGAGCAGTTCTTC
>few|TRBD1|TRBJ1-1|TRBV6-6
CASSYGQGKPGTEAFF
TGTGCCAGCAGTTACGGACAGGGGAAACCAGGGACTGAAGCTTTCTTT
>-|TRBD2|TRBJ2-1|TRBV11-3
CASSLVSGGVYEQFF
TGTGCCAGCAGCTTAGTTAGCGGGGGGGTTTATGAGCAGTTCTTC
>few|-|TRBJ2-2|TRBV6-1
CASSEVSGDTGELFF
TGTGCCAGCAGTGAGGTGTCAGGGGACACCGGGGAGCTGTTTTTT
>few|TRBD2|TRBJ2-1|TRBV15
CATSGTSVGEQFF
TGTGCCACCAGCGGCACTAGCGTTGGTGAGCAGTTCTTC
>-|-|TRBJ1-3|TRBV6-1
CASTKHTVQGNTIYF
TGTGCCAGCACCAAGCACACAGTCCAAGGAAACACCATATATTTT
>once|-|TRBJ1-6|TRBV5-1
CASSLGPSGNSPLHF
TGCGCCAGCAGCTTGGGGCCCTCGGGTAATTCACCCCTCCACTTT
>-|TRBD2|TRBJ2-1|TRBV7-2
CASSLALWTSGGPYNEQFF
TGTGCCAGCAGCTTAGCGCTGTGGACTAGCGGGGGGCCATACAATGAGCAGTTCTTC
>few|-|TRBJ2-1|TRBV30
CAWSAPVYGGEQFF
TGTGCCTGGAGTGCACCCGTCTACGGTGGTGAGCAGTTCTTC
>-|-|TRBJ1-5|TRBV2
CASSDSHSNQPQHF
TGTGCCAGCAGTGACAGTCATAGCAATCAGCCCCAGCATTTT
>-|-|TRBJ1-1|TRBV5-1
CASSFQGGTEAFF
TGCGCCAGCAGCTTCCAGGGTGGGACTGAAGCTTTCTTT
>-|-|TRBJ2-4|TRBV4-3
CASSKKNRVGDIQYF
TGCGCCAGCAGCAAAAAGAACAGGGTGGGGGACATTCAGTACTTC
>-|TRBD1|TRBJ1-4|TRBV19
CASSTGQVGEKLFF
TGTGCCAGTAGTACGGGACAGGTGGGAGAAAAACTGTTTTTT
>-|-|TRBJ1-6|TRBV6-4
CASSAERDSSLHF
TGTGCCAGCAGTGCCGAACGGGACTCTTCCCTCCACTTT
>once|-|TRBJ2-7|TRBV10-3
CAIRDFTSSYEQYF
TGTGCCATCAGGGACTTCACGAGCTCCTACGAGCAGTACTTC
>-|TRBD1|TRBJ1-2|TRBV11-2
CASSLTGGRNYGYTF
TGTGCCAGCAGCTTGACAGGGGGACGAAACTATGGCTACACCTTC
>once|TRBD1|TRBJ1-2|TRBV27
CASSFNRDSNYGYTF
TGTGCCAGCAGTTTCAACCGGGACAGCAACTATGGCTACACCTTC
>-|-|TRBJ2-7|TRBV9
CASSPNDRGGYEQYF
TGTGCCAGCAGCCCAAATGATCGAGGGGGCTACGAGCAGTACTTC
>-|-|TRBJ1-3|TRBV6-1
CASSVDSGNTIYF
TGTGCCAGCAGTGTGGACAGTGGAAACACCATATATTTT
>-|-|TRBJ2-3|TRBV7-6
CASSSGPEISTDTQYF
TGTGCCAGCAGCTCTGGTCCAGAAATATCCACAGATACGCAGTATTTT
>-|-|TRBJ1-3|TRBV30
CAWTGDSGNTIYF
TGTGCCTGGACAGGGGACTCTGGAAACACCATATATTTT